What follows are 18 T cell receptor beta chains derived from one specimen sequenced in a study of CD8+ T cells in alopecia areata. cDNA prepared by RNA extraction and subsequent reverse transcription served as the template for sequencing. Generated by immunoSEQ multiplex PCR, the TCRdb table keeps only in-frame clones and is missing some. The sample holds over 200,000 clones, about three fifths seen once. The sequences come from CD4+ T cells sorted from blood, collected at week 0. The source is a human donor with alopecia areata.

This clone was counted only a few times. The rearrangement uses TRBV29-1 and TRBJ1-1; 8 bases line up with TRBD1. The germline V gene has CDR1 SQVTM and CDR2 ANQGSEA. This CDR3 has 14 amino acids. Losses at the gene ends were 7 bases for V and 5 bases for J; bases not matched to a gene: 12. For the CDR3, the DNA is TGCAGCGGCGGGCTGGTCCAGGGGGCGACTGAAGCTTTCTTT. Its protein product is CSGGLVQGATEAFF.

This clone was observed a handful of times. The chain couples TRBV5-6 to TRBJ1-2, with D perhaps TRBD1 (5 bases). CDR3 length: 14 residues. Looked up from germline, CDR1 is SGHDT and CDR2 is YYEEEE. V lost 0 bases and J 5 bases, leaving 11 bases between the germline ends. The CDR3 DNA follows: TGTGCCAGCAGCTTGGGACAGATTCGTTATGGCTACACCTTC. Its translation: CASSLGQIRYGYTF.

V gene TRBV7-3 combines with J gene TRBJ2-1; D tentatively fits TRBD1 or TRBD2 (6 bases each). Germline V gene lookup returns CDR1 SGHTA and CDR2 FQGTGA. CDR3 length: 15 amino acids. With 2 bases removed from V and 2 bases from J, the gap between germline ends came to 10 bases. The CDR3 protein is CASSLLRGAYNEQFF. Here the CDR3 DNA reads TGTGCCAGCAGCTTACTAAGGGGGGCCTACAATGAGCAGTTCTTC.

This clone was detected many times. This chain links TRBV5-6 with TRBJ1-3; D gene ambiguous. This CDR3 comprises 14 residues. Germline CDR1 and CDR2: SGHDT and YYEEEE. Deletions cut 4 bases from V and 0 bases from J, with 8 bases between. CDR3: CASSRRDSGNTIYF. The CDR3 nucleotides are TGTGCCAGCAGCCGCCGGGACTCTGGAAACACCATATATTTT.

V usage is TRBV9 and J usage is TRBJ2-6, with a possible D match to TRBD2 (6 bases). This CDR3 spans 16 amino acids. V was trimmed by 0 bases and J by 4 bases, leaving 11 bases between them. Germline loops: CDR1 SGDLS, CDR2 YYNGEE. CDR3 sequence: CASSVGGVAGANVLTF. Here the CDR3 DNA reads TGTGCCAGCAGCGTAGGCGGGGTAGCCGGGGCCAACGTCCTGACTTTC. The entire variable domain, with the rest obtained from reference TRBV9 and TRBJ2-6, is as follows: DSGVTQTPKHLITATGQRVTLRCSPRSGDLSVYWYQQSLDQGLQFLIQYYNGEERAKGNILERFSAQQFPDLHSELNLSSLELGDSALYFCASSVGGVAGANVLTFGAGSRLTVL.

The chain employs TRBV11-2 and TRBJ2-1; 9 nucleotides align to TRBD2. The trim removed 6 bases at V and 8 bases at J, leaving 5 bases unmatched. The CDR3 extends over 13 amino acids. Germline V CDR1 and CDR2: SGHAT, FQNNGV. In DNA form, the CDR3 reads TGTGCCAGCAGTAAGCGGGAGGTAGATGAGCAGTTCTTC. Translating gives CASSKREVDEQFF. Filled out from reference TRBV11-2 and TRBJ2-1, the complete variable domain reads EAGVAQSPRYKIIEKRQSVAFWCNPISGHATLYWYQQILGQGPKLLIQFQNNGVVDDSQLPKDRFSAERLKGVDSTLKIQPAKLEDSAVYLCASSKREVDEQFFGPGTRLTVL.

V usage is TRBV30 and J usage is TRBJ1-2, with D perhaps matching TRBD1 (5 bases). V lost 5 bases and J lost 8, with 15 bases in between. The CDR3 runs 12 residues. Looked up from germline, CDR1 is GTSNPN and CDR2 is SVGIG (reference sequence). The CDR3 sequence: CAWASGSDGYTF. CDR3 nucleotide sequence: TGTGCCTGGGCCTCAGGGAGTGACGGCTACACCTTC.

The chain carries TRBV27 and TRBJ2-7; the D gene could be TRBD1 or TRBD2 (5 bases each). V was trimmed by 11 bases and J by 4 bases, leaving 18 bases between them. The length of the CDR3 is 13 residues. Looked up from germline, CDR1 is MNHEY and CDR2 is SMNVEV (reference sequence). CDR3 sequence: CALRDRPKYEQYF. CDR3 coding DNA: TGTGCCCTCCGGGACCGACCAAAATACGAGCAGTACTTC.

The chain carries TRBV7-6 and TRBJ2-7; 8 bases match TRBD1. CDR3 length: 15 residues. J was trimmed by 1 base and V by 5 bases; bases with no gene match: 7. The V gene's germline CDR1 is SGHVS and CDR2 FNYEAQ. Written as DNA, the CDR3 is TGTGCCAGCAGCCCCGGACAGGGCCTGTCCTACGAGCAGTACTTC. This encodes CASSPGQGLSYEQYF.

The gene calls are TRBV7-2 and TRBJ2-1, with 7 bases aligning to TRBD2. In germline, CDR1 is SGHTA, CDR2 FQGNSA. The ends lost 1 base at V and 7 bases at J; junction bases unmatched: 4. This CDR3 spans 14 amino acids. The chain's CDR3 is CASSLDQGGNEQFF. In DNA, the CDR3 is TGTGCCAGCAGCTTAGATCAGGGAGGGAATGAGCAGTTCTTC.

This clone has just one count. V is TRBV30 and J is TRBJ1-4; 10 nucleotides match TRBD1. Germline CDR1 GTSNPN, CDR2 SVGIG (reference sequence). The CDR3 loop spans 14 amino acids. V lost 0 bases and J lost 10; bases outside the gene matches: 5. In DNA form, the CDR3 reads TGTGCCTGGAGTGTTGGGACAGGGGTGGGAAAACTGTTTTTT. This translates into CAWSVGTGVGKLFF.

V gene TRBV27 combines with J gene TRBJ2-7, with 7 bases fitting TRBD1. V was clipped by 7 bases and J by 4 bases; unmatched bases: 10. Germline V CDR1 and CDR2: MNHEY, SMNVEV (reference sequence). The CDR3 covers 14 residues. CDR3 sequence reads: CASINQGVEYEQYF. The CDR3, as DNA: TGTGCCAGCATCAATCAGGGGGTGGAGTACGAGCAGTACTTC.

This clone turned up a few times. This chain joins TRBV5-1 and TRBJ2-5; the match to TRBD2 covers 12 bases. CDR1 is SGHRS and CDR2 is YFSETQ in the germline V gene. CDR3 length: 14 residues. V shed 3 bases and J 5 bases; nucleotides not matched to a gene: 2. The CDR3 loop is CASSSGTSGETQYF. The CDR3 DNA is TGCGCCAGCAGCTCTGGGACTAGCGGGGAGACCCAGTACTTC.

The rearrangement links TRBV6-5 to TRBJ1-6; 7 bases are a match to TRBD1. V was clipped by 2 bases and J by 4 bases; unmatched bases: 5. CDR3 length: 16 residues. Looked up from germline, CDR1 is MNHEY and CDR2 is SVGAGI. This CDR3 is CASSYVPGQYNSPLHF. CDR3 coding DNA: TGTGCCAGCAGTTACGTCCCGGGACAGTATAATTCACCCCTCCACTTT.

The rearrangement uses TRBV4-1 and TRBJ1-3; D uncertain. Germline CDR1 MGHRA, CDR2 YSYEKL. The V end lost 8 bases, the J end lost 0 bases, and 26 bases lay between the germline ends. The CDR3 extends over 19 amino acids. CDR3 in amino acids: CASSRNREYRPFSGNTIYF. The CDR3 bases are TGCGCCAGCTCCCGTAACCGTGAATATCGGCCCTTCTCTGGAAACACCATATATTTT.

This clone was seen a few times. This chain joins TRBV19 and TRBJ1-5, with D tentatively TRBD1 (6 bases). The CDR3 is made up of 14 amino acids. With 11 bases removed from V and 4 bases from J, the gap between germline ends came to 18 bases. The germline CDR1 and CDR2 sequences are LNHDA and SQIVND (reference sequence). The CDR3 DNA sequence: TGTGCCGGCGGGGGGCAAGGAGGGAATCAGCCCCAGCATTTT. Translating it yields CAGGGQGGNQPQHF.

This clone was counted a few times. This chain links TRBV5-4 with TRBJ2-3; 10 bases align to TRBD2. Trimming cost V 1 base and J 2 bases; bases outside gene matches: 4. The CDR3 sequence is 16 residues long. The germline V gene encodes CDR1 SGHNT and CDR2 YYREEE (reference sequence). In DNA, the CDR3 is TGTGCCAGCAGCTTGACACTAGCGGGAAACACAGATACGCAGTATTTT. It translates to CASSLTLAGNTDTQYF.

The chain employs TRBV25-1 and TRBJ1-1, with a possible D match to TRBD1 (5 bases). Germline CDR1 is MGHDK and CDR2 is SYGVNS. V lost 6 bases and J lost 1, with 15 bases in between. There are 15 residues in the CDR3. As DNA, the CDR3 is TGTGCCAGCAGCGGAGAAGACAGACCGAACACTGAAGCTTTCTTT. This encodes CASSGEDRPNTEAFF.